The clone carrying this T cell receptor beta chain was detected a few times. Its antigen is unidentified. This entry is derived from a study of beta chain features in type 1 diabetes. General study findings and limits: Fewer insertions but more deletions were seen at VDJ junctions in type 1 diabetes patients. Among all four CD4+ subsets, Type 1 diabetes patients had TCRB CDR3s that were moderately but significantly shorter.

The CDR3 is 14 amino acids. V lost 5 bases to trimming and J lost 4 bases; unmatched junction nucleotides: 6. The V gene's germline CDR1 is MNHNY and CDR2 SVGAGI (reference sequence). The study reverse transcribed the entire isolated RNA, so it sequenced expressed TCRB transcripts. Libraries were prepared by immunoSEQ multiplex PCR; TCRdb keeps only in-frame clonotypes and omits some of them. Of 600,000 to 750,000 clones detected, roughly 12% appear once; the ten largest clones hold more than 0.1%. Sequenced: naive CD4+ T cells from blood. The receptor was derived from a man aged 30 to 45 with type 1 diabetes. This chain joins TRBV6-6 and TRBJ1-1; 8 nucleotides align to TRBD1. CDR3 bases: TGTGCCAGCAGTCAAATAACAGGGGGCACTGAAGCTTTCTTT. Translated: CASSQITGGTEAFF.